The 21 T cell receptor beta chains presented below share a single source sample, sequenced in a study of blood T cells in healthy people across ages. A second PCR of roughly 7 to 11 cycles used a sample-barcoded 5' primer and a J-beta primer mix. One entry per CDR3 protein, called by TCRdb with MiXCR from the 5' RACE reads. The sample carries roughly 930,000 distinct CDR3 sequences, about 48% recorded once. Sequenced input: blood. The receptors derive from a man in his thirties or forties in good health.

CDR3 DNA sequence: TGCGCCAGCAGCGGACAGGGAGTACACACCGGGGAGCTGTTTTTT. Translated: CASSGQGVHTGELFF. The chain carries TRBV5-1 and TRBJ2-2; 8 bases line up with TRBD1. Germline V lookup: CDR1 SGHRS, CDR2 YFSETQ. The CDR3 loop spans 15 amino acids. Germline trimming cut 4 bases from V and 3 bases from J; bases unmatched to any gene: 5. Full variable domain (remainder filled in from reference TRBV5-1 and TRBJ2-2): KAGVTQTPRYLIKTRGQQVTLSCSPISGHRSVSWYQQTPGQGLQFLFEYFSETQRNKGNFPGRFSGRQFSNSRSEMNVSTLELGDSALYLCASSGQGVHTGELFFGEGSRLTVL.

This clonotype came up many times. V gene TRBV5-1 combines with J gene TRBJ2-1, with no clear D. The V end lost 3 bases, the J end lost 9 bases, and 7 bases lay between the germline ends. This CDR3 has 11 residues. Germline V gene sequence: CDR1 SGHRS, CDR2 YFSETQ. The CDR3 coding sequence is TGCGCCAGCAGCTGGCCAGGTGAGCAGTTCTTC. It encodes CASSWPGEQFF.

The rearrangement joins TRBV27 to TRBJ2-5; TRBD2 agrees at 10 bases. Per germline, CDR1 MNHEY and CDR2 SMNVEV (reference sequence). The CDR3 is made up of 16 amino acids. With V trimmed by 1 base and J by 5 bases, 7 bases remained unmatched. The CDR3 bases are TGTGCCAGCAGTTTATATGCTAGCGGGGGATGGGAGACCCAGTACTTC. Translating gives CASSLYASGGWETQYF.

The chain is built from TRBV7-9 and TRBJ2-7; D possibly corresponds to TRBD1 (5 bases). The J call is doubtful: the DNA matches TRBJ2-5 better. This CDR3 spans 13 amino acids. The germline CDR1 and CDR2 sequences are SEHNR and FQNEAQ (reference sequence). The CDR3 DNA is TGTGCCAGCAGCTTAATTGGGGCAGAGACCCAGTACTTC. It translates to CASSLIGAETQYF.

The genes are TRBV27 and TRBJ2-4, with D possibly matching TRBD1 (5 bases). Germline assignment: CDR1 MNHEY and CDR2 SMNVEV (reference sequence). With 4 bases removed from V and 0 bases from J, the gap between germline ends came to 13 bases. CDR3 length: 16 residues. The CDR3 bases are TGTGCCAGCAGTTCCATCGACAGTCTAGCCAAAAACATTCAGTACTTC. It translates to CASSSIDSLAKNIQYF.

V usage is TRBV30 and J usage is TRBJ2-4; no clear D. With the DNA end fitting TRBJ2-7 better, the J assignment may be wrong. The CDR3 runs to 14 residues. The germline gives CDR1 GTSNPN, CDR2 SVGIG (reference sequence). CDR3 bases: TGTGCCTGGAGCCTCAGGACCCGAACCTACGAGCAGTACTTC. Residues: CAWSLRTRTYEQYF.

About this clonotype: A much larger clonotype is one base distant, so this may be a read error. In DNA, the CDR3 is TGCGCCAGCAGCGCTACAGGCGCTTCGAGCTACACCTTC. It is translated as CASSATGASSYTF. The V gene is TRBV5-1, the J gene TRBJ1-2; D might be TRBD1 (5 bases). Germline values: CDR1 SGHRS, CDR2 YFSETQ. This CDR3 comprises 13 residues. V lost 4 bases to trimming and J lost 9 bases, with 16 bases between them.

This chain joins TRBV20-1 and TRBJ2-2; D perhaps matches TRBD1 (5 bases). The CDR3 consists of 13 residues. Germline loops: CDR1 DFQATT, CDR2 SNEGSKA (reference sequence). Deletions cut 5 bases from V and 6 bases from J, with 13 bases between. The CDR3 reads CSAPRDGAGELFF. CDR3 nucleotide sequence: TGCAGTGCTCCCAGGGATGGCGCCGGGGAGCTGTTTTTT.

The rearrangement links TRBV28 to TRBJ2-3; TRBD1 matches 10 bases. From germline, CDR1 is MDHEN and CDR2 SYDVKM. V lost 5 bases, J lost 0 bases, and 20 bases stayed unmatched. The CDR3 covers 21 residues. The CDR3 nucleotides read TGTGCCAGCAGTCCCCACCGGGACAGGGGAATAGGGGACGGTAGCACAGATACGCAGTATTTT. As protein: CASSPHRDRGIGDGSTDTQYF.

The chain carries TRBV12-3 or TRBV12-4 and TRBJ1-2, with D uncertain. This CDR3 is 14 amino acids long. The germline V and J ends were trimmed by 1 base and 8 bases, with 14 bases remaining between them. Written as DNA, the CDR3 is TGTGCCAGCAGTTTAGTGTCCGCATCCCACGGCTACACCTTC. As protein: CASSLVSASHGYTF.

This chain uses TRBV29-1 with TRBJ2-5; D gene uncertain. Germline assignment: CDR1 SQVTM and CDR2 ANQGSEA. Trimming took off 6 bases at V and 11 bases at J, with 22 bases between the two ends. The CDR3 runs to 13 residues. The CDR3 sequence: CSVGRSFVNEQYF. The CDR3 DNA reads TGCAGCGTGGGCAGGAGTTTTGTCAATGAGCAGTACTTC.

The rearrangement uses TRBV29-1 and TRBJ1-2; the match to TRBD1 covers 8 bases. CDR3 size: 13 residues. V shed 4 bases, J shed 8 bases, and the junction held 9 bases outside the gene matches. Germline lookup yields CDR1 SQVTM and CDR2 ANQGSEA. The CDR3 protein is CSVGRTGSVGYTF. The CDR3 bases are TGCAGCGTTGGCCGGACAGGGTCGGTAGGCTACACCTTC.

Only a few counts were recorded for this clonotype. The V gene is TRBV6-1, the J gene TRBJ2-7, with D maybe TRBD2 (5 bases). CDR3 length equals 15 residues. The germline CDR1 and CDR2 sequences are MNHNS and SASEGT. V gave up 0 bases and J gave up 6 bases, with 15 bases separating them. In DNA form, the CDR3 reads TGTGCCAGCAGTGAAGCAGGAGCACTACGGGGCGAGCAGTACTTC. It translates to CASSEAGALRGEQYF.

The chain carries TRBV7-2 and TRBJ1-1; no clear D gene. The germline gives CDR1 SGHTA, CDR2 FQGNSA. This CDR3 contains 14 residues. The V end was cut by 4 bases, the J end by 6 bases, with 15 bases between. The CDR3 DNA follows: TGTGCCAGCAGCTCGCCGGTCGTTCGGGCTGAAGCTTTCTTT. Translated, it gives CASSSPVVRAEAFF.

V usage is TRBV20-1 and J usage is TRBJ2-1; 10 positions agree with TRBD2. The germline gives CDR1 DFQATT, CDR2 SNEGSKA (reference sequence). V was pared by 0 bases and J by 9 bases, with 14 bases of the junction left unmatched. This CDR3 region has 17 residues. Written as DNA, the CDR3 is TGCAGTGCTAGAGATCCCGTAGTAGCGGGAGGTTTGAGTGAGCAGTTCTTC. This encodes CSARDPVVAGGLSEQFF.

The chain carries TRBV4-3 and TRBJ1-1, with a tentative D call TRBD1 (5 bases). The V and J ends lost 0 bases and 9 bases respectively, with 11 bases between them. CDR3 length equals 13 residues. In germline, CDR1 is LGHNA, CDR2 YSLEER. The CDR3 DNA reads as TGCGCCAGCAGCCAAGATGGAAGGGGACAAGCTTTCTTT. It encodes CASSQDGRGQAFF.

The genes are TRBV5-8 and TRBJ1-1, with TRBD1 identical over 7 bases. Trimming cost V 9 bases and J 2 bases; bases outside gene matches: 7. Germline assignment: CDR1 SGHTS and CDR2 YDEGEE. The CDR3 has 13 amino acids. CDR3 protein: CATNRGRNTEAFF. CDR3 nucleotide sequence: TGTGCCACCAACAGGGGACGAAACACTGAAGCTTTCTTT.

CDR3 amino acids: CASSDPGQGYYGYTF. Written as DNA, the CDR3 is TGTGCCAGCAGCGACCCGGGACAGGGATACTATGGCTACACCTTC. The rearrangement links TRBV6-5 to TRBJ1-2; TRBD1 matches 9 bases. This CDR3 contains 15 residues. The germline V gene has CDR1 MNHEY and CDR2 SVGAGI. Trimming removed 6 bases from V and 3 bases from J; junction bases left unmatched: 8.

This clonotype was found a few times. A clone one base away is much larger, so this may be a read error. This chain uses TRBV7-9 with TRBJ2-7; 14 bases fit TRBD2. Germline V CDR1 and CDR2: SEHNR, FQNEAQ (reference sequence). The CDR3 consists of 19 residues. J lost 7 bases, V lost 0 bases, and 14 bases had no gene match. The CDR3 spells CASSLAPGTSGGLWNEQYF. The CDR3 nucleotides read TGTGCCAGCAGCTTAGCGCCCGGGACTAGCGGGGGCCTTTGGAATGAGCAGTACTTC.

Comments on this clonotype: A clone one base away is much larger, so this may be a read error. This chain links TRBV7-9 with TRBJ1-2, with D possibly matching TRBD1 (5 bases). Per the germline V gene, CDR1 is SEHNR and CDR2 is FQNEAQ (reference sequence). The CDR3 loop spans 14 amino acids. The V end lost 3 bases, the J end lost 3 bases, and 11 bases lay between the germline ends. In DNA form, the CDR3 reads TGTGCCAGCAGCTTCGGGGCGATGGACTATGGCTACACCTTC. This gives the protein CASSFGAMDYGYTF.

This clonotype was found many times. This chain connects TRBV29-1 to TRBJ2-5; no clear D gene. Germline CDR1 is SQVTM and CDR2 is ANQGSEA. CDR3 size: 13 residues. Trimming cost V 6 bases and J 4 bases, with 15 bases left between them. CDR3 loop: CSVDPVGVETQYF. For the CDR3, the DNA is TGCAGCGTGGACCCTGTTGGGGTAGAGACCCAGTACTTC.